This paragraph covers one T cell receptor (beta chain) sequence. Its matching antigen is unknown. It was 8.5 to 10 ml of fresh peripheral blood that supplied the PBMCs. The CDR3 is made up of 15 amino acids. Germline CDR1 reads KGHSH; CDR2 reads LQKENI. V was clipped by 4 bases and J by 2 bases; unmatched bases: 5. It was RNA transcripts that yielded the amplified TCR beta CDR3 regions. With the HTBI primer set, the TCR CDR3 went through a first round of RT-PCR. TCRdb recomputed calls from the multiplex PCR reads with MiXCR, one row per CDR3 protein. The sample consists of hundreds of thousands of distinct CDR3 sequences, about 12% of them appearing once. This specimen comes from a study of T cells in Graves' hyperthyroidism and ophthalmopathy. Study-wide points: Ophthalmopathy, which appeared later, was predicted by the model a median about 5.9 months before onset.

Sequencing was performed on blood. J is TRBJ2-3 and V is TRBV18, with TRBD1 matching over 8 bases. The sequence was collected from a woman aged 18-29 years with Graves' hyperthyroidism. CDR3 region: CASSRGQGNTDTQYF. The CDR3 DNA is TGTGCCAGCTCACGCGGACAGGGAAACACAGATACGCAGTATTTT.